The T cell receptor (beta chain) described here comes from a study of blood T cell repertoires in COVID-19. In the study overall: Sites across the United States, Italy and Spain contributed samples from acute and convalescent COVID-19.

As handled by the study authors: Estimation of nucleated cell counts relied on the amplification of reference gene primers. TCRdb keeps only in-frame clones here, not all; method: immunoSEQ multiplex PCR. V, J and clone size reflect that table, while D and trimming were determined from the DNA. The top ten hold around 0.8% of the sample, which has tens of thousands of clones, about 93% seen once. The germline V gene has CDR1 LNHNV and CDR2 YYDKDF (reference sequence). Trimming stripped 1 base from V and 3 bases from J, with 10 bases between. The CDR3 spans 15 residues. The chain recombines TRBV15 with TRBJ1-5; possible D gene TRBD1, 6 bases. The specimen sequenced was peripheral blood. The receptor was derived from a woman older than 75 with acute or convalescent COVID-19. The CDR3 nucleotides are TGTGCCACCAGCAGAGCTAGGGGGTTCAATCAGCCCCAGCATTTT. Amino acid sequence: CATSRARGFNQPQHF.